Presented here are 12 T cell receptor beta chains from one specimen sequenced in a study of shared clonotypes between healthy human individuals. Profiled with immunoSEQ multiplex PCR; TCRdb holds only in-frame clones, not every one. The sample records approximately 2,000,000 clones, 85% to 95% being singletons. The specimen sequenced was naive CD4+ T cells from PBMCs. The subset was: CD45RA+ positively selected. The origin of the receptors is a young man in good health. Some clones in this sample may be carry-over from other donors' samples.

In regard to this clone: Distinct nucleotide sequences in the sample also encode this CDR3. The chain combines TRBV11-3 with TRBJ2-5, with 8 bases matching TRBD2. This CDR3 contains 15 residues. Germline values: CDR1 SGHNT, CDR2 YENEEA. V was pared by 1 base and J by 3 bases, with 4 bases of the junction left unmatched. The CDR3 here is CASSLGLAGEETQYF. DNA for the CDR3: TGTGCCAGCAGCTTAGGTCTAGCGGGCGAAGAGACCCAGTACTTC.

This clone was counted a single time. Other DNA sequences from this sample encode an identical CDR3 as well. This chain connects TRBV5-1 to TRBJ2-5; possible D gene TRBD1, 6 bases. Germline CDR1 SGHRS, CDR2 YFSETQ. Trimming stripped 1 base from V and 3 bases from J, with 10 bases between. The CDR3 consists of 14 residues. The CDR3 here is CASSLQGLEETQYF. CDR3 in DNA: TGCGCCAGCAGCTTGCAGGGGCTAGAAGAGACCCAGTACTTC.

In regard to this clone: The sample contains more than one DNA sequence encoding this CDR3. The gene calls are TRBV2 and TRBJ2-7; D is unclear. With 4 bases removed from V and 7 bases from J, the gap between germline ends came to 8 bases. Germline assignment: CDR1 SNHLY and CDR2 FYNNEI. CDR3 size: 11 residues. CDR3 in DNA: TGTGCCAGCAGTGGGGAAGGGGAGCAGTACTTC. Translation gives CASSGEGEQYF.

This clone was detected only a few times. In nucleotides, the CDR3 is TGTGCCAGTATGGAGAGTTCGAGCTCCTACGAGCAGTACTTC. It is translated as CASMESSSSYEQYF. The chain couples TRBV19 to TRBJ2-7; D uncertain. V lost 7 bases, J lost 0 bases, and 13 bases lay in between. The germline V gene has CDR1 LNHDA and CDR2 SQIVND (reference sequence). This CDR3 has 14 amino acids. The full variable domain, rest sourced from reference TRBV19 and TRBJ2-7, is DGGITQSPKYLFRKEGQNVTLSCEQNLNHDAMYWYRQDPGQGLRLIYYSQIVNDFQKGDIAEGYSVSREKKESFPLTVTSAQKNPTAFYLCASMESSSSYEQYFGPGTRLTVT.

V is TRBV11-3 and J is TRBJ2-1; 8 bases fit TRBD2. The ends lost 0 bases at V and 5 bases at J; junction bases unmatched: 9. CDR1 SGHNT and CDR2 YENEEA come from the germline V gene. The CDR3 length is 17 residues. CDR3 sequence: CASSLDSPLAGDNEQFF. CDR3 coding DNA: TGTGCCAGCAGCTTAGATAGTCCGCTAGCGGGCGACAATGAGCAGTTCTTC. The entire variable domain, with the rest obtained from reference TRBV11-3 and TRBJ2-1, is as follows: EAGVVQSPRYKIIEKKQPVAFWCNPISGHNTLYWYLQNLGQGPELLIRYENEEAVDDSQLPKDRFSAERLKGVDSTLKIQPAELGDSAVYLCASSLDSPLAGDNEQFFGPGTRLTVL.

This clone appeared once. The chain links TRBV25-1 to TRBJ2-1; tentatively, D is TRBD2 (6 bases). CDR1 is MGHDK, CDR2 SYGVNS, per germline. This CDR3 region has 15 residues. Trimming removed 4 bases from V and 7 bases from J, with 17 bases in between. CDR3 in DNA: TGTGCCAGCAGTGGGCTAGCGAGTTGGATGAATGAGCAGTTCTTC. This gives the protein CASSGLASWMNEQFF.

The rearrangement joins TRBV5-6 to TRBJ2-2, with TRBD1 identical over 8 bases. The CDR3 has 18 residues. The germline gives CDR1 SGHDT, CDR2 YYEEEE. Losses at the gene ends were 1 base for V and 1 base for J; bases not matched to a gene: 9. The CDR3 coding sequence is TGTGCCAGCAGCTTGTGGAGTCGGACAGGGCAGAACACCGGGGAGCTGTTTTTT. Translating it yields CASSLWSRTGQNTGELFF.

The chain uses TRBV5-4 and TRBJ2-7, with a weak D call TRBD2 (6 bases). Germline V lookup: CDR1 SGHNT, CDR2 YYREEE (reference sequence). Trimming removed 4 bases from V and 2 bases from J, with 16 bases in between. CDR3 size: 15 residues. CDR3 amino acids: CASSQDRGGAYEQYF. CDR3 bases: TGTGCCAGCAGCCAAGATCGGGGAGGAGCCTACGAGCAGTACTTC.

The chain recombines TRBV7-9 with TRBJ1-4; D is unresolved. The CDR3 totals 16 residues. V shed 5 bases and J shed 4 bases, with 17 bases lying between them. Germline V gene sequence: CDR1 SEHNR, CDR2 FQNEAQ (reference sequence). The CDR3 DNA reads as TGTGCCAGCAGCCATCAGGCTCTCGGGGTTAATGAAAAACTGTTTTTT. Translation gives CASSHQALGVNEKLFF.

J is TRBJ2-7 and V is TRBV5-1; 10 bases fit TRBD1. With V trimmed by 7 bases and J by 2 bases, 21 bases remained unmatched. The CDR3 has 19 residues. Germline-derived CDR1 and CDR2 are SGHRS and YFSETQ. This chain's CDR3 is CASSRLSASGTGATYEQYF. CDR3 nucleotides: TGCGCCAGCTCAAGGTTGTCTGCTTCTGGGACAGGGGCAACCTACGAGCAGTACTTC.

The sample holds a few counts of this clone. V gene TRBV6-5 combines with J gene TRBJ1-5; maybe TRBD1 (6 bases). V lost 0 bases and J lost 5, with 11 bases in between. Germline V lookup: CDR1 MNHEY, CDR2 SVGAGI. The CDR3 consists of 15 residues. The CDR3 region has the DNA TGTGCCAGCAGTTACTCCGGTTCAGGGGATCAGCCCCAGCATTTT. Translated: CASSYSGSGDQPQHF.

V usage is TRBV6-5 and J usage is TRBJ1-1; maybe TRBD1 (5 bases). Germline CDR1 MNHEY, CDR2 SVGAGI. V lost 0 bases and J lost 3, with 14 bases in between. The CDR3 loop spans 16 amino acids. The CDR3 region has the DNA TGTGCCAGCAGTTACTCCAGTAGGGCCAGGGACACTGAAGCTTTCTTT. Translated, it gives CASSYSSRARDTEAFF.